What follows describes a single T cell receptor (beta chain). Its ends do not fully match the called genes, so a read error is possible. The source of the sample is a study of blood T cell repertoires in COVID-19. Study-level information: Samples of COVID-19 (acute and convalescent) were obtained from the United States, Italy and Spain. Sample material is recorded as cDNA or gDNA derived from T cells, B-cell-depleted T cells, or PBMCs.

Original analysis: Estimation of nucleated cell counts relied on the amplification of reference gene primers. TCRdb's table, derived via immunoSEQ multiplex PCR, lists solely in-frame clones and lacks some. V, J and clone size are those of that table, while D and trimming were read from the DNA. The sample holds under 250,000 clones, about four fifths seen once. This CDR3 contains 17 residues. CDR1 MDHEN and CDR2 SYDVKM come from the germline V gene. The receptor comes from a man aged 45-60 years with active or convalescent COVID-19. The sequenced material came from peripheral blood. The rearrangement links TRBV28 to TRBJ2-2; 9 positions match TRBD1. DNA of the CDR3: TGTGCCAACAGTTGGCCGTTTCGACAGGGGGACACCGGGGAGCTGTTTTTT. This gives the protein CANSWPFRQGDTGELFF.